The 30 T cell receptor beta chains below come from one sample, sequenced in a study of T cells after yellow fever vaccination. TCRdb reprocessed the 5' RACE reads with MiXCR, giving one entry per CDR3 protein. The table includes under 550,000 distinct CDR3 sequences, 20% to 25% detected once. The sample was PBMCs, taken approximately 22 days after the first yellow fever vaccination. These TCRs come from a man aged 18 to 35 who received the YFV17D yellow fever vaccine.

This clonotype was seen more than once but under ten times. Written as DNA, the CDR3 is TGTGCCAGCAGCATATGGGAGGGGGGGCTTGAGCAGTTCTTC. Translation: CASSIWEGGLEQFF. The V and J genes are TRBV12-3 or TRBV12-4 and TRBJ2-1; TRBD2 might be the D (7 bases). This CDR3 contains 14 residues. Trimming took off 6 bases at V and 9 bases at J, with 18 bases between the two ends.

The chain carries TRBV10-3 and TRBJ2-5, with 8 bases identical to TRBD1. The ends lost 8 bases at V and 2 bases at J; junction bases unmatched: 4. This CDR3 has 13 residues. Germline V lookup: CDR1 ENHRY, CDR2 SYGVKD. CDR3 loop: CAIGGQEQETQYF. The CDR3 nucleotides read TGTGCCATCGGGGGACAGGAGCAAGAGACCCAGTACTTC.

This clonotype was seen at least ten times. The rearrangement uses TRBV7-2 and TRBJ2-2; the D is unclear. CDR3 length: 15 residues. Trimming left V 5 bases short and J 2 bases short, with 12 bases between. Germline CDR1 is SGHTA and CDR2 is FQGNSA. The CDR3 nucleotides are TGTGCCAGCAGCCTAGAGTACGGAAACACCGGGGAGCTGTTTTTT. Its translation is CASSLEYGNTGELFF.

The sample holds a few counts of this clonotype. This sequence joins TRBV19 and TRBJ1-2; D not certain. V was cut by 1 base and J by 8 bases, with 20 bases left in between. CDR1 is LNHDA and CDR2 is SQIVND in the germline V gene (reference sequence). This CDR3 contains 16 residues. The CDR3 DNA follows: TGTGCCAGTAGTATAGGATTGGGCCAGGTCCAAAGAGGCTACACCTTC. Translation: CASSIGLGQVQRGYTF.

CDR3 nucleotides: TGTGCCAGCAGTTACGGTGCAATTGGCACAAACCAGCATTTT. Translation gives CASSYGAIGTNQHF. The chain carries TRBV6-5 and TRBJ1-5, with D hard to call. The CDR3 totals 14 residues. V was pared by 2 bases and J by 12 bases, with 17 bases between. Germline V gives CDR1 MNHEY, CDR2 SVGAGI.

This clonotype has only a few counts. The J gene is TRBJ2-3, the V gene TRBV10-3, with TRBD2 identical over 10 bases. In germline, CDR1 is ENHRY, CDR2 SYGVKD. V shed 3 bases and J 8 bases; nucleotides not matched to a gene: 8. The CDR3 is made up of 15 amino acids. The CDR3 sequence is CAISDVPSGGGTQYF. The CDR3 coding sequence is TGTGCCATCAGTGATGTCCCTAGCGGGGGCGGTACGCAGTATTTT.

This clonotype was counted between two and nine times. The junction differs from germline at one of its ends, possibly a read error. V and J are TRBV7-7 and TRBJ2-3, with D possibly matching TRBD1 (5 bases). CDR3 length equals 16 residues. Germline V gives CDR1 SSHAT, CDR2 FNYEAQ (reference sequence). The chain's CDR3 is CASSHNPGRGTDTQYF. The CDR3 DNA sequence: TGTGCTAGCAGCCACAATCCAGGGCGAGGCACAGATACGCAGTATTTT.

The J gene is TRBJ1-4, the V gene TRBV12-3 or TRBV12-4; possibly TRBD1 for D (6 bases). The length of the CDR3 is 15 residues. Trimming cost V 2 bases and J 8 bases, with 15 bases left between them. The CDR3 here is CASSLTGSFVEKLFF. CDR3 nucleotides: TGTGCCAGCAGTTTAACAGGGAGTTTCGTAGAAAAACTGTTTTTT.

This clonotype showed up just a few times. The chain uses TRBV12-3 or TRBV12-4 and TRBJ1-1; D call uncertain. The CDR3 length is 11 residues. V was clipped by 3 bases and J by 8 bases, with 7 bases between them. The CDR3 is CASSFTGEAFF. Here the CDR3 DNA reads TGTGCCAGCAGTTTCACGGGAGAAGCTTTCTTT.

Only a few counts were recorded for this clonotype. The gene calls are TRBV6-2 or TRBV6-3 and TRBJ1-5, with 8 bases lining up with TRBD1. This CDR3 is 14 amino acids long. J was trimmed by 5 bases and V by 2 bases; bases with no gene match: 2. Germline assignment: CDR1 MNHEY and CDR2 SVGEGT. CDR3 residues: CASSYGTGHQPQHF. The DNA of the CDR3 is TGTGCCAGCAGTTACGGGACAGGCCATCAGCCCCAGCATTTT.

This clonotype was found a few times. The chain joins TRBV28 to TRBJ2-1; D could derive from TRBD1 or TRBD2 (5 bases each). The CDR3 length is 14 residues. CDR1 and CDR2 (germline): MDHEN, SYDVKM. Trimming took 5 bases from V and 4 from J, leaving 12 bases between them. This chain's CDR3 is CASSVGTAYNEQFF. CDR3 in DNA: TGTGCCAGCAGTGTTGGGACCGCTTACAATGAGCAGTTCTTC.

V and J are TRBV6-2 or TRBV6-3 and TRBJ1-5, with TRBD1 matching 9 bases. Germline trimming cut 6 bases from V and 5 bases from J; bases unmatched to any gene: 8. Germline CDR1 MNHEY, CDR2 SVGEGT. This CDR3 region has 15 residues. In nucleotides, the CDR3 is TGTGCCAGCAGATACAGGGGGCTAGGTTATCAGCCCCAGCATTTT. Protein: CASRYRGLGYQPQHF.

The table lists this clonotype with a few counts. This chain uses TRBV20-1 with TRBJ2-7; D is unclear. The CDR3 runs 13 residues. The germline gives CDR1 DFQATT, CDR2 SNEGSKA (reference sequence). V lost 3 bases, J lost 5 bases, and 14 bases lay in between. The CDR3 loop is CSARVPVRNEQYF. The CDR3 DNA is TGCAGTGCTAGGGTCCCGGTTCGGAACGAGCAGTACTTC.

This clonotype came up a few times. V is TRBV4-3 and J is TRBJ2-5, with TRBD1 matching over 8 bases. Germline V CDR1 and CDR2: LGHNA, YSLEER. This CDR3 comprises 17 residues. Trimming took 1 base from V and 5 from J; bases not matched to a gene: 12. This chain's CDR3 is CASSQGRQGAWVETQYF. CDR3 DNA sequence: TGCGCCAGCAGCCAAGGCCGGCAGGGGGCTTGGGTTGAGACCCAGTACTTC.

The J gene is TRBJ1-5, the V gene TRBV12-3 or TRBV12-4, with TRBD1 identical over 7 bases. V trimming: 0 bases; J trimming: 7 bases; junction bases outside the gene matches: 3. The CDR3 consists of 14 residues. The CDR3: CASSLAPTGQPQHF. The CDR3 DNA sequence: TGTGCCAGCAGTTTAGCCCCGACAGGGCAGCCCCAGCATTTT.

This clonotype has a handful of counts. The chain recombines TRBV12-3 or TRBV12-4 with TRBJ2-3; 9 bases are a match to TRBD2. After removal of 3 bases from V and 6 bases from J, the junction contained 10 bases not matched to a gene. The CDR3 is made up of 16 amino acids. The DNA of the CDR3 is TGTGCCAGCAGTTTCCTCCGCGGGGGGGCAGCCGATACGCAGTATTTT. Protein product: CASSFLRGGAADTQYF.

The gene calls are TRBV6-2 or TRBV6-3 and TRBJ1-2; a weak D match, TRBD1 (5 bases). The CDR3 contains 11 residues. Trimming removed 5 bases at V and 7 bases at J, with 8 bases between. Germline CDR1 reads MNHEY; CDR2 reads SVGEGT. Here the CDR3 DNA reads TGTGCCAGCAGTCCCAGGGTTGGCTACACCTTC. Residues: CASSPRVGYTF.

This clonotype was counted only a few times. The rearrangement uses TRBV12-3 or TRBV12-4 and TRBJ2-3; D perhaps matches TRBD2 (5 bases). The V end was cut by 3 bases, the J end by 4 bases, with 8 bases between. The CDR3 sequence is 13 residues long. CDR3 loop: CASSFGGPDTQYF. DNA of the CDR3: TGTGCCAGCAGTTTTGGCGGGCCAGATACGCAGTATTTT.

The V gene is TRBV27, the J gene TRBJ2-1; tentatively, D is TRBD2 (6 bases). Germline V gives CDR1 MNHEY, CDR2 SMNVEV (reference sequence). V lost 3 bases and J 7 bases, leaving 16 bases between the germline ends. This CDR3 has 15 amino acids. CDR3 amino acids: CASSFRGFAGNEQFF. The CDR3 bases are TGTGCCAGCAGTTTTCGGGGTTTCGCGGGGAATGAGCAGTTCTTC.

The chain joins TRBV5-4 to TRBJ2-1, with a tentative D call TRBD2 (7 bases). Germline V gene lookup returns CDR1 SGHNT and CDR2 YYREEE (reference sequence). Trimming left V 7 bases short and J 3 bases short, with 14 bases between. CDR3 size: 14 residues. CDR3 nucleotide sequence: TGTGCCAGCGGTCCGGGGGGCCTCTACAATGAGCAGTTCTTC. As protein: CASGPGGLYNEQFF.

The V and J genes are TRBV4-2 and TRBJ2-1; TRBD2 matches 7 bases. Germline assignment: CDR1 LGHNA and CDR2 YNFKEQ. V lost 1 base and J lost 2; bases outside the gene matches: 5. There are 16 residues in the CDR3. CDR3 nucleotide sequence: TGTGCCAGCAGCCAAGTCTCGGGGACTACCTACAATGAGCAGTTCTTC. As protein: CASSQVSGTTYNEQFF.

This chain links TRBV3-1 with TRBJ2-5; D is ambiguous. The CDR3 length is 13 residues. CDR1 is LGHDT, CDR2 YNNKEL, per germline (reference sequence). Trimming left V 5 bases short and J 0 bases short, with 7 bases between. Here the CDR3 reads CASSEVHQETQYF. CDR3 in DNA: TGTGCCAGCAGCGAAGTCCACCAAGAGACCCAGTACTTC.

V is TRBV5-1 and J is TRBJ2-2; 8 bases are shared with TRBD1. The germline gives CDR1 SGHRS, CDR2 YFSETQ. CDR3 length equals 15 residues. After removal of 5 bases from V and 6 bases from J, the junction contained 9 bases not matched to a gene. The DNA of the CDR3 is TGCGCCAGCAGATCGACGGACAGGGTGTCCGGGGAGCTGTTTTTT. It encodes CASRSTDRVSGELFF.

In its sample, this clonotype was seen a few times. The V gene is TRBV10-3, the J gene TRBJ2-7; 7 positions agree with TRBD1. The CDR3 has 13 residues. Germline CDR1 reads ENHRY; CDR2 reads SYGVKD. Trimming cost V 6 bases and J 4 bases; bases outside gene matches: 6. The CDR3 DNA is TGTGCCATCAGCCGACAGGGCTTATACGAGCAGTACGTC. It is translated as CAISRQGLYEQYV.

The rearrangement uses TRBV6-1 and TRBJ1-1, with D possibly being TRBD1 (5 bases). Per the germline V gene, CDR1 is MNHNS and CDR2 is SASEGT. The CDR3 is 14 amino acids. V lost 1 base and J 7 bases, leaving 13 bases between the germline ends. DNA for the CDR3: TGTGCCAGCAGTGAAGGCTGGGACCGGATTGAAGCTTTCTTT. Protein product: CASSEGWDRIEAFF.

The chain carries TRBV28 and TRBJ2-7; D unclear. CDR1 is MDHEN and CDR2 is SYDVKM in the germline V gene. The CDR3 loop spans 14 amino acids. With 7 bases removed from V and 2 bases from J, the gap between germline ends came to 15 bases. Written as DNA, the CDR3 is TGTGCCAGCAACCCGGGCACAGCTACCTACGAGCAGTACGTC. It is translated as CASNPGTATYEQYV.

This clonotype was counted a few times. The chain joins TRBV30 to TRBJ1-1; D remains unclear. This CDR3 spans 13 amino acids. Per the germline V gene, CDR1 is GTSNPN and CDR2 is SVGIG (reference sequence). Trimming stripped 8 bases from V and 7 bases from J, with 20 bases between. The CDR3 spells CASQRGNGIEAFF. The CDR3 DNA is TGTGCCAGTCAAAGAGGGAACGGAATTGAAGCTTTCTTT.

The V and J genes are TRBV6-5 and TRBJ2-5; D may be TRBD2 (7 bases). V lost 0 bases to trimming and J lost 4 bases, with 15 bases between them. This CDR3 has 16 residues. Germline assignment: CDR1 MNHEY and CDR2 SVGAGI. Written as DNA, the CDR3 is TGTGCCAGCAGTTACTCGAGGGGGGGCCGGGGAGAGACCCAGTACTTC. Translated: CASSYSRGGRGETQYF.

The table lists this clonotype with a few counts. V is TRBV11-1 and J is TRBJ2-7, with D unresolved. Germline values: CDR1 SGHAT, CDR2 FQDESV (reference sequence). The ends were cut back, 3 bases at V and 3 bases at J, with 9 bases in the middle. The CDR3 loop spans 13 amino acids. The CDR3 DNA sequence: TGTGCCAGCAGCTTTCTGCCCCTCTACGAGCAGTACTTC. The encoded protein is CASSFLPLYEQYF.

The chain uses TRBV7-2 and TRBJ1-2; TRBD1 might be the D (6 bases). This CDR3 has 14 amino acids. CDR1 is SGHTA and CDR2 is FQGNSA in the germline V gene. Trimming left V 5 bases short and J 0 bases short, with 10 bases between. CDR3 DNA sequence: TGTGCCAGCAGCGTGGACAGAGCTAACTATGGCTACACCTTC. It is translated as CASSVDRANYGYTF.